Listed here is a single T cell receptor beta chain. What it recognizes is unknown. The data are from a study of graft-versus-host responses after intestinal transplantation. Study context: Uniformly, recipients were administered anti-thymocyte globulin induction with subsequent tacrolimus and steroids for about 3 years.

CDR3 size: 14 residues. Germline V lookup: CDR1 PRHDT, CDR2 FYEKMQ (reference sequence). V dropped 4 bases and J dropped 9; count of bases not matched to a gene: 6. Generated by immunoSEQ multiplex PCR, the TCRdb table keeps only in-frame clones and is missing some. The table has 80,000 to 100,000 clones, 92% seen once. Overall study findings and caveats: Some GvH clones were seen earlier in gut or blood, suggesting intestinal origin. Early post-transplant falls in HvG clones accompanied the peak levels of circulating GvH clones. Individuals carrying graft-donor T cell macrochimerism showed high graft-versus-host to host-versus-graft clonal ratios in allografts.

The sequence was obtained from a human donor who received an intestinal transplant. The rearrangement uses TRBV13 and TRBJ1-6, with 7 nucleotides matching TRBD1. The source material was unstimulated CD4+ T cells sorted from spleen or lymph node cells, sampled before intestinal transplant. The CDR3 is CASSSKGAGSPLHF. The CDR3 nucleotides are TGTGCCAGCAGCTCGAAGGGGGCGGGTTCACCCCTCCACTTT.